One sample yielded the 14 T cell receptor beta chains listed below, sequenced in a study of shared clonotypes between healthy human individuals. The naive CD8 fraction comprised CD45RO-negative cells positively selected for CCR7 and excluded terminally differentiated effector memory CD45RA+ cells. TCRdb's table, derived via immunoSEQ multiplex PCR, lists solely in-frame clones and lacks some. The profile shows millions of clones, 93% of them singletons. Input material: naive CD8+ T cells from PBMCs. Receptors originate from a man aged 18-30 years in good health. Some clones in this sample may be carry-over from other donors' samples.

V gene TRBV5-5 combines with J gene TRBJ2-6; 7 bases map to TRBD2. J lost 3 bases, V lost 2 bases, and 2 bases had no gene match. Germline V gene data show CDR1 as SGHKS and CDR2 as YYEKEE (reference sequence). CDR3 length equals 15 residues. The chain's CDR3 is CASSLAGNGANVLTF. DNA of the CDR3: TGTGCCAGCAGCTTAGCGGGGAATGGGGCCAACGTCCTGACTTTC.

The chain is built from TRBV4-3 and TRBJ1-3; D not certain. This CDR3 region has 14 residues. V gave up 0 bases and J gave up 4 bases, with 7 bases separating them. Germline V CDR1 and CDR2: LGHNA, YSLEER. CDR3: CASSQETGGNTIYF. Here the CDR3 DNA reads TGCGCCAGCAGCCAAGAGACTGGGGGAAACACCATATATTTT.

The chain has TRBV28 and TRBJ2-2; 11 bases are a match to TRBD1. Trimming took 1 base from V and 2 from J; bases not matched to a gene: 6. The length of the CDR3 is 18 residues. Germline V lookup: CDR1 MDHEN, CDR2 SYDVKM. CDR3 protein: CASSLYAGTGGNTGELFF. DNA of the CDR3: TGTGCCAGCAGTTTATATGCCGGGACAGGGGGTAACACCGGGGAGCTGTTTTTT.

The rearrangement uses TRBV28 and TRBJ1-2; 8 bases match TRBD1. The germline V gene encodes CDR1 MDHEN and CDR2 SYDVKM. The CDR3 is 15 amino acids. Trimming took 5 bases from V and 2 from J; bases not matched to a gene: 7. CDR3 loop: CASSLGTGSNYGYTF. The CDR3 nucleotides read TGTGCCAGCAGTCTGGGGACAGGATCAAACTATGGCTACACCTTC.

The table lists this clone with a count of one. This sequence joins TRBV6-6 and TRBJ2-1; 8 nucleotides agree with TRBD2. The germline V gene has CDR1 MNHNY and CDR2 SVGAGI (reference sequence). The CDR3 runs to 15 residues. The V segment lost 6 bases and the J segment 4 bases; nucleotides outside the gene matches: 8. CDR3 residues: CASSNSGRSYNEQFF. The CDR3 bases are TGTGCCAGCAGCAACAGCGGGAGATCTTACAATGAGCAGTTCTTC.

This clone came up once. This chain connects TRBV19 to TRBJ2-7; possibly TRBD2 for D (6 bases). The germline gives CDR1 LNHDA, CDR2 SQIVND (reference sequence). V gave up 1 base and J gave up 6 bases, with 16 bases separating them. This CDR3 has 15 amino acids. The CDR3 reads CASSIGPAEGFEQYF. In nucleotides, the CDR3 is TGTGCCAGTAGTATAGGCCCAGCGGAGGGATTCGAGCAGTACTTC. Supplemented by reference TRBV19 and TRBJ2-7, the full variable domain reads DGGITQSPKYLFRKEGQNVTLSCEQNLNHDAMYWYRQDPGQGLRLIYYSQIVNDFQKGDIAEGYSVSREKKESFPLTVTSAQKNPTAFYLCASSIGPAEGFEQYFGPGTRLTVT.

The J gene is TRBJ2-1, the V gene TRBV19; D is possibly TRBD1 (5 bases). Germline V CDR1 and CDR2: LNHDA, SQIVND (reference sequence). V was clipped by 7 bases and J by 6 bases, with 19 bases between them. This CDR3 is 15 amino acids long. As DNA, the CDR3 is TGTGCCAGTATAGATACAGGATCGGTGGTCAATGAGCAGTTCTTC. Protein product: CASIDTGSVVNEQFF.

V is TRBV19 and J is TRBJ1-1; the D gene is possibly TRBD1 (6 bases). The CDR3 is 14 residues long. Looked up from germline, CDR1 is LNHDA and CDR2 is SQIVND (reference sequence). The V end lost 5 bases, the J end lost 1 base, and 11 bases lay between the germline ends. The chain's CDR3 is CASSFHRANTEAFF. The CDR3 DNA sequence: TGTGCCAGTAGTTTCCACAGGGCGAACACTGAAGCTTTCTTT.

V is TRBV10-3 and J is TRBJ2-2; D is unclear. Germline values: CDR1 ENHRY, CDR2 SYGVKD. Trimming pared 8 bases from V and 7 bases from J, leaving 8 bases between. The length of the CDR3 is 11 residues. The CDR3, as DNA: TGTGCCATCCTTTGGAACGGGGAGCTGTTTTTT. Protein product: CAILWNGELFF.

The chain combines TRBV30 with TRBJ1-2, with TRBD1 matching over 8 bases. Unmatched junction bases numbered 18, after V lost 4 bases and J lost 2 bases. Per the germline V gene, CDR1 is GTSNPN and CDR2 is SVGIG (reference sequence). The CDR3 has 18 residues. CDR3 protein: CAWTGRRDRRSRNYGYTF. CDR3 bases: TGTGCCTGGACCGGAAGACGGGACAGGAGGAGCAGGAACTATGGCTACACCTTC.

Only one count was recorded for this clone. The gene calls are TRBV19 and TRBJ2-7; 11 bases are shared with TRBD1. Germline lookup yields CDR1 LNHDA and CDR2 SQIVND (reference sequence). J was trimmed by 6 bases and V by 5 bases; bases with no gene match: 3. CDR3 length: 13 residues. CDR3 coding DNA: TGTGCCAGTAGTTGGGACAGGGGGACCGAGCAGTACTTC. This encodes CASSWDRGTEQYF.

V is TRBV5-6 and J is TRBJ2-2, with 8 bases lining up with TRBD2. CDR3 length: 16 amino acids. The V and J ends lost 4 bases and 3 bases, in that order; junction bases with no gene match: 8. CDR1 is SGHDT and CDR2 is YYEEEE in the germline V gene. CDR3 protein: CASSRLGTRDTGELFF. The CDR3 DNA sequence: TGTGCCAGCAGCCGGCTTGGGACTAGAGACACCGGGGAGCTGTTTTTT.

The chain joins TRBV27 to TRBJ2-5, with D uncertain. V was shortened by 6 bases and J by 0 bases, with 5 bases between the two germline ends. Looked up from germline, CDR1 is MNHEY and CDR2 is SMNVEV (reference sequence). This CDR3 comprises 12 residues. The CDR3 nucleotides read TGTGCCAGCAGCCACTACCAAGAGACCCAGTACTTC. Translated: CASSHYQETQYF.

This chain joins TRBV28 and TRBJ1-1; D unresolved. The germline CDR1 and CDR2 sequences are MDHEN and SYDVKM. Trimming shortened V by 2 bases and J by 0 bases, and 10 bases separated the two germline ends. The CDR3 totals 15 residues. CDR3 amino acids: CASSLTTSLNTEAFF. The CDR3 DNA reads as TGTGCCAGCAGTTTAACCACGTCCCTGAACACTGAAGCTTTCTTT.